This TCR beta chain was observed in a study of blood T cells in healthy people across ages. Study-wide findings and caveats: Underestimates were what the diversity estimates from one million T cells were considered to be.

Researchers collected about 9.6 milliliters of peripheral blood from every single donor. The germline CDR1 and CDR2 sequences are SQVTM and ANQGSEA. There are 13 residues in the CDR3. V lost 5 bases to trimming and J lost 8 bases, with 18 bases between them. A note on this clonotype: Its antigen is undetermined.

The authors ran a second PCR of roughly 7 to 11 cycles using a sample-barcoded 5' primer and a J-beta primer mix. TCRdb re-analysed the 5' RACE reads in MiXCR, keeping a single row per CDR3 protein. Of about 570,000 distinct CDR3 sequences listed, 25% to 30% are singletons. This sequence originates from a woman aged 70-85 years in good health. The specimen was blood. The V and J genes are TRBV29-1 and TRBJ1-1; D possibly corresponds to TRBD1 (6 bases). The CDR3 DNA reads TGCAGCGTTCAAAGAAGTACAGGGACCGAAGCTTTCTTT. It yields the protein CSVQRSTGTEAFF.